This TCR beta chain comes out of a study of response to subunit inactivated influenza vaccine. Study-wide points: Each seasonal influenza vaccination, the authors suggested, recruits few new T cells.

Note on this clonotype: Its antigen is as yet unknown.

The CDR3 totals 16 residues. The V segment lost 5 bases and the J segment 6 bases; nucleotides outside the gene matches: 12. Germline V gives CDR1 LNHNV, CDR2 YYDKDF (reference sequence). TCRdb independently ran MiXCR on the RT-PCR reads; one entry per CDR3 protein. The sample records more than 200,000 distinct CDR3 sequences, 12% being singletons. The specimen comprised non-naive T cells sorted from PBMCs, sampled 14 to 15 days before vaccination. The rearrangement links TRBV15 to TRBJ2-4; 8 positions match TRBD1. This receptor was identified in a man aged 50 to 59 who received an inactivated influenza vaccine. The DNA for the CDR3 is TGTGCCACCAGCCAGGGGTTGGGGACAGGCCTAAACATTCAGTACTTC. It encodes CATSQGLGTGLNIQYF. Full variable domain (outside the CDR3, taken from reference TRBV15 and TRBJ2-4): DAMVIQNPRYQVTQFGKPVTLSCSQTLNHNVMYWYQQKSSQAPKLLFHYYDKDFNNEADTPDNFQSRRPNTSFCFLDIRSPGLGDTAMYLCATSQGLGTGLNIQYFGAGTRLSVL.